Sequencing of this T cell receptor beta chain was carried out in a study of blood T cell repertoires in COVID-19. The CDR3 is made up of 15 amino acids. Per the germline V gene, CDR1 is LGHNA and CDR2 is YNFKEQ. V was trimmed by 1 base and J by 7 bases, leaving 14 bases between them. Here immunoSEQ multiplex PCR was the method, and the copy in TCRdb shows in-frame clones only, minus some. Of some 100,000 clones in the sample, about 89% were seen once. The sequencing input was peripheral blood. The V and J genes are TRBV4-2 and TRBJ1-5; D is perhaps TRBD1 (5 bases). This receptor was obtained from a man in his 60s with acute or convalescent COVID-19. The DNA of the CDR3 is TGTGCCAGCAGCCAAGTGGGGGGAGGGGACCAGCCCCAGCATTTT. Translation: CASSQVGGGDQPQHF.